This entry is about one T cell receptor (beta chain). Its antigen is undetermined. Sample treatment: approximately 9-day PBMC culture with coronavirus spike peptide pools or control peptides (ViraFEST assay). Each well received two million PBMCs, cultured with roughly 9.6 IU/ml IL-2 and approximately 10 ug/ml peptide pools. Cultured CD4+ T cells had their DNA profiled by the Oncomine TCR Beta short-read assay. One entry per CDR3 protein results from TCRdb running MiXCR on the PCR reads. The sample lists about 28,000 distinct CDR3 sequences, less than 80% occurring once. This record belongs to a study of vaccination and CD4 T cells after COVID-19. This CDR3 is 13 amino acids long. The ends were cut back, 2 bases at V and 4 bases at J, with 8 bases in the middle. Germline V CDR1 and CDR2: SGHVS, FNYEAQ.

The gene calls are TRBV7-6 and TRBJ2-5; TRBD1 is a possible D gene (6 bases). This specimen was CD4+ T cells from blood, cultured in vitro, taken after SARS-CoV-2 vaccination. This receptor was taken from a human donor who received a COVID-19 vaccine. The CDR3 region has the DNA TGTGCCAGCAGCTTAACGACAGGAGAGACCCAGTACTTC. Translation gives CASSLTTGETQYF.